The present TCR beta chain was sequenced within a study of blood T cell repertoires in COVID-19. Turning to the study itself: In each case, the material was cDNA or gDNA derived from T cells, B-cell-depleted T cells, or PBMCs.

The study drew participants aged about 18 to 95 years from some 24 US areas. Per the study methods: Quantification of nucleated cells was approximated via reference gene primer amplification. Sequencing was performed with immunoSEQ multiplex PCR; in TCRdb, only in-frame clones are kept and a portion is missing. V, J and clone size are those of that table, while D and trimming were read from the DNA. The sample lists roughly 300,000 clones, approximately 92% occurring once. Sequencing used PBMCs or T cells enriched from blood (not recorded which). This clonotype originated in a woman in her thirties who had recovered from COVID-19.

CDR3 sequence reads: CASSLGKGGNQPQHF. The CDR3 DNA reads as TGTGCCAGTAGTTTGGGGAAGGGGGGCAATCAGCCCCAGCATTTT. This chain uses TRBV19 with TRBJ1-5; TRBD1 might be the D (6 bases). The V end lost 5 bases, the J end lost 2 bases, and 13 bases lay between the germline ends. This CDR3 has 15 residues. CDR1 is LNHDA and CDR2 is SQIVND in the germline V gene (reference sequence).